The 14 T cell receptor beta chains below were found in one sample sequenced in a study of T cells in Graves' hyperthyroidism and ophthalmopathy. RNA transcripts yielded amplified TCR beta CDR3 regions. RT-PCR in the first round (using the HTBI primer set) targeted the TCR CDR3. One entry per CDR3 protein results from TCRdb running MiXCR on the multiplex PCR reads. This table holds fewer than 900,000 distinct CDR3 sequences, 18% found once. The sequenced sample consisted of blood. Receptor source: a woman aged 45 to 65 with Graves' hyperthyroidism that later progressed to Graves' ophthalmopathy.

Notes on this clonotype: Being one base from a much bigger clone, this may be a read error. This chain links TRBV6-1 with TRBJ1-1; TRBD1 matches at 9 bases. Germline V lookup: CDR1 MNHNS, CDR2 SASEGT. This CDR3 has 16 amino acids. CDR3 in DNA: TGTGCCACCAGTCCCGGGACAGGGATTGGGATCACTGAAGCTTTCTTT. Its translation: CATSPGTGIGITEAFF.

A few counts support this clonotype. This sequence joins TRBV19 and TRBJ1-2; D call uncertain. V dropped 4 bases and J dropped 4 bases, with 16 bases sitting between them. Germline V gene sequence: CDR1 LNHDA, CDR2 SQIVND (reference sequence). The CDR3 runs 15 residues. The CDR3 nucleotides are TGTGCCAGTAGTACAGACCTGACCAGCTTCTATGGCTACACCTTC. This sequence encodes CASSTDLTSFYGYTF.

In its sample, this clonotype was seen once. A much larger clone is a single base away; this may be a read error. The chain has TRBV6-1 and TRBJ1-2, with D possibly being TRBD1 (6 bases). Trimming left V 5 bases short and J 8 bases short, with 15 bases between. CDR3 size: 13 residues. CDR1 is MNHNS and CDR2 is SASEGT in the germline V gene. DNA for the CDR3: TGTGCCAGCAGTCCCGGACAGCATGACGGCTACACCTTC. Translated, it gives CASSPGQHDGYTF.

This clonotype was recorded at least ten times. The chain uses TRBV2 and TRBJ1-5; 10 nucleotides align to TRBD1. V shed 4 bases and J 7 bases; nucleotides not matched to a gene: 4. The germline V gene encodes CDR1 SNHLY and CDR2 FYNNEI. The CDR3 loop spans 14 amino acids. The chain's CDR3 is CASSGTGGDQPQHF. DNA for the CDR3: TGTGCCAGCAGTGGGACAGGGGGAGACCAGCCCCAGCATTTT.

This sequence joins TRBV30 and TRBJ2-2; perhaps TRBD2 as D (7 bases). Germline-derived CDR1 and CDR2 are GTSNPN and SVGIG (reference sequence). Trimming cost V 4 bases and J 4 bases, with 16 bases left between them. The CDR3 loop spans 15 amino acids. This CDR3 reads CAWTTRGGGTGELFF. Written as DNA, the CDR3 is TGTGCCTGGACCACTCGAGGGGGGGGCACCGGGGAGCTGTTTTTT.

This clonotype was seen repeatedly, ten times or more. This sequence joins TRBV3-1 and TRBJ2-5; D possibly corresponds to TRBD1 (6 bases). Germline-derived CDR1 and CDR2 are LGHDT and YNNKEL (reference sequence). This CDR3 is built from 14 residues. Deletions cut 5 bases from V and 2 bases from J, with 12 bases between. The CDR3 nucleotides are TGTGCCAGCAGCGATGGGGGCCTTCAAGAGACCCAGTACTTC. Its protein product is CASSDGGLQETQYF.

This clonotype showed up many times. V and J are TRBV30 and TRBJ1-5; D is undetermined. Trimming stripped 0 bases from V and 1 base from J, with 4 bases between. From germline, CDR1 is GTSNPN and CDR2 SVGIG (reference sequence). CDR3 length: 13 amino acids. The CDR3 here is CAWSVQSNQPQHF. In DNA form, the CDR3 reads TGTGCCTGGAGTGTACAGAGCAATCAGCCCCAGCATTTT. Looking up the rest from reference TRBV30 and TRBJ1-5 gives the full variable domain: SQTIHQWPATLVQPVGSPLSLECTVEGTSNPNLYWYRQAAGRGLQLLFYSVGIGQISSEVPQNLSASRPQDRQFILSSKKLLLSDSGFYLCAWSVQSNQPQHFGDGTRLSIL.

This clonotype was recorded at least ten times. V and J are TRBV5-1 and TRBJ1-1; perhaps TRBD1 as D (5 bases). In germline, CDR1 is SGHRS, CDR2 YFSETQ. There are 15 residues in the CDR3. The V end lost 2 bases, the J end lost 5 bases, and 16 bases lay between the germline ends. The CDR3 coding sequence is TGCGCCAGCAGCTTCGGAGGGGACCCGAGGACTGAAGCTTTCTTT. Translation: CASSFGGDPRTEAFF.

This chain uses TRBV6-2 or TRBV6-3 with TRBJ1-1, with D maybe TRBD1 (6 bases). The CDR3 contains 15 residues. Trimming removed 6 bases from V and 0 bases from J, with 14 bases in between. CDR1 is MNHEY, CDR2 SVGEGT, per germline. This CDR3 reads CASSALRTVNTEAFF. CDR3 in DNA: TGTGCCAGCAGCGCGCTCCGGACAGTGAACACTGAAGCTTTCTTT.

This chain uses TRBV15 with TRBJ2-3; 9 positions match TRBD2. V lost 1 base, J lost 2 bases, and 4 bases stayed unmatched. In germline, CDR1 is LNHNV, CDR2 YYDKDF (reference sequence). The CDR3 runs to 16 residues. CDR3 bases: TGTGCCACCAGCAGAGGGCTAGCGGGGAACACAGATACGCAGTATTTT. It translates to CATSRGLAGNTDTQYF.

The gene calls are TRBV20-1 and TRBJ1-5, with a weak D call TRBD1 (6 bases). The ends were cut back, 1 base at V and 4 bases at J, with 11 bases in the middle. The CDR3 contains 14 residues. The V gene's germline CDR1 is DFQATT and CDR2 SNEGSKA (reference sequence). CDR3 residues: CSARVSGANQPQHF. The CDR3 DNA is TGCAGTGCTAGAGTTTCAGGGGCAAATCAGCCCCAGCATTTT.

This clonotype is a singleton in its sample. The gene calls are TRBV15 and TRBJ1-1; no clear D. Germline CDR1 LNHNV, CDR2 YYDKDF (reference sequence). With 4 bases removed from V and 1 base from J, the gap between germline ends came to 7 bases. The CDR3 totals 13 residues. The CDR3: CATSMTTNTEAFF. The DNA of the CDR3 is TGTGCCACCAGCATGACAACGAACACTGAAGCTTTCTTT. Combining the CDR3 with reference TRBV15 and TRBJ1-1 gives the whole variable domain DAMVIQNPRYQVTQFGKPVTLSCSQTLNHNVMYWYQQKSSQAPKLLFHYYDKDFNNEADTPDNFQSRRPNTSFCFLDIRSPGLGDTAMYLCATSMTTNTEAFFGQGTRLTVV.

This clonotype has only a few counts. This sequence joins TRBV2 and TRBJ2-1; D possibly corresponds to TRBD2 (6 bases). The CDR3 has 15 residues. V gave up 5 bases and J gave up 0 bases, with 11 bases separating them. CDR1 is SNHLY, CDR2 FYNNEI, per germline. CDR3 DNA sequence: TGTGCCAGCAGTATACGGGGGAGCTCCTACAATGAGCAGTTCTTC. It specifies CASSIRGSSYNEQFF.

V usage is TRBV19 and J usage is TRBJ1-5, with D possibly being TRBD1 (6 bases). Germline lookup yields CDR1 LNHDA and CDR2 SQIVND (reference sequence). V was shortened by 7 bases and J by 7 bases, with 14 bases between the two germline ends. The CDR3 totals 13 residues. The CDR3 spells CASNPGARQPQHF. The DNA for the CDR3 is TGTGCCAGTAATCCAGGGGCGAGACAGCCCCAGCATTTT.